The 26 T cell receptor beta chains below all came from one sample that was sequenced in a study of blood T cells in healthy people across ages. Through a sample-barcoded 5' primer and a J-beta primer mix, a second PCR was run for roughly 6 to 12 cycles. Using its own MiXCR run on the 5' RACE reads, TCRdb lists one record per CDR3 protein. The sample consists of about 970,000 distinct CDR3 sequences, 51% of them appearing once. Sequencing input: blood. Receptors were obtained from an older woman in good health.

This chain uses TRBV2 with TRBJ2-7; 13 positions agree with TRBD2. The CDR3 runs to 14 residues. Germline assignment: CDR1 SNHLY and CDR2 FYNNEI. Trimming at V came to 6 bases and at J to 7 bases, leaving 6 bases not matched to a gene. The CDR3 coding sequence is TGTGCCAGCAGCGGACTAGCGGGAGTGGGGGAGCAGTACTTC. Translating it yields CASSGLAGVGEQYF.

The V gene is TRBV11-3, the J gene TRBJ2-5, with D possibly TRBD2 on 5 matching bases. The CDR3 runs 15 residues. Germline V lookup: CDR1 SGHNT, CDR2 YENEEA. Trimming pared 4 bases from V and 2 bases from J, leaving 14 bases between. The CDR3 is CASSSGMSRQETQYF. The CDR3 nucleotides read TGTGCCAGCAGCTCCGGGATGTCCCGACAAGAGACCCAGTACTTC.

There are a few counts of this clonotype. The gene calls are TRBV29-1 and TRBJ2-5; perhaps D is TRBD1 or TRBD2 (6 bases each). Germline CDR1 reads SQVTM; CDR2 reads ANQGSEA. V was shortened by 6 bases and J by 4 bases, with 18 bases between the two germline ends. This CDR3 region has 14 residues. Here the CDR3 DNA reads TGCAGCGTACAGGGTCCGTTCGGGGGAGAGACCCAGTACTTC. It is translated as CSVQGPFGGETQYF.

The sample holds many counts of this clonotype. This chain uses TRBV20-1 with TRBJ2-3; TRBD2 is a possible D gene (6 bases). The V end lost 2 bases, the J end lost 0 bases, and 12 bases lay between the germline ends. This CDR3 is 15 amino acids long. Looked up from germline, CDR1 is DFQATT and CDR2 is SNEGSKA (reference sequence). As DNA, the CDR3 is TGCAGTGCTAGAACGGCGGGACTTAGCACAGATACGCAGTATTTT. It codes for CSARTAGLSTDTQYF.

CDR3: CASTGHTISGANVLTF. The CDR3 DNA is TGTGCCAGCACGGGACACACAATCTCTGGGGCCAACGTCCTGACTTTC. This chain uses TRBV28 with TRBJ2-6; weak D call: TRBD1 (6 bases). The V gene's germline CDR1 is MDHEN and CDR2 SYDVKM. This CDR3 has 16 residues. V lost 7 bases and J 0 bases, leaving 13 bases between the germline ends. The full variable domain, rest sourced from reference TRBV28 and TRBJ2-6, is DVKVTQSSRYLVKRTGEKVFLECVQDMDHENMFWYRQDPGLGLRLIYFSYDVKMKEKGDIPEGYSVSREKKERFSLILESASTNQTSMYLCASTGHTISGANVLTFGAGSRLTVL.

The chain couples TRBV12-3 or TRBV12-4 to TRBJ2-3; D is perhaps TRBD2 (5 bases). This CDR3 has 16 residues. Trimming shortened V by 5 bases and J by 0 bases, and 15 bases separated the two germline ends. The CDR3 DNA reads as TGTGCCAGCAGTCCCCCTCGAGGGATTAGCACAGATACGCAGTATTTT. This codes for CASSPPRGISTDTQYF.

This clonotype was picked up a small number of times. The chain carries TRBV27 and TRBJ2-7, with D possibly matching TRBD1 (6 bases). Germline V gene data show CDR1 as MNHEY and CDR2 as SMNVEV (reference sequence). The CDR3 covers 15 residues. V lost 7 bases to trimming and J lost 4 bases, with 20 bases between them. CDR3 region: CASKTIQDRKYEQYF. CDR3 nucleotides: TGTGCCAGCAAAACTATACAGGACAGAAAATACGAGCAGTACTTC.

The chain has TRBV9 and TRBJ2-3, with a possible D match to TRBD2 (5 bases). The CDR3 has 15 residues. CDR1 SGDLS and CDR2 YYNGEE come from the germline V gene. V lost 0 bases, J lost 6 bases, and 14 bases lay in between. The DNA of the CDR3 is TGTGCCAGCAGCGTAGGAGGGCTAACCCAGGATACGCAGTATTTT. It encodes CASSVGGLTQDTQYF.

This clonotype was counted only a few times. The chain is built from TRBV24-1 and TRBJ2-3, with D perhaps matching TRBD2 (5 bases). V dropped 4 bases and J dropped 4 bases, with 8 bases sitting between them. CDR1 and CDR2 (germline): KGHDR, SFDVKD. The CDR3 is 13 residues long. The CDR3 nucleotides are TGTGCCACCAGTGAACTAGTTTCAGATACGCAGTATTTT. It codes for CATSELVSDTQYF.

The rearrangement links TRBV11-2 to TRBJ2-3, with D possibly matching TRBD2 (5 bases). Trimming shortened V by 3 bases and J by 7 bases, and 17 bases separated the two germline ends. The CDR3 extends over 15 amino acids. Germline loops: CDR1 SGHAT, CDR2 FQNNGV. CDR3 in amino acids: CASSLRVDLGNTQYF. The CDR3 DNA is TGTGCCAGCAGCTTGAGGGTCGATTTAGGGAATACGCAGTATTTT.

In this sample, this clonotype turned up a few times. The CDR3 region is CASSAPPGNEQFF. The DNA for the CDR3 is TGCGCCAGCAGCGCCCCCCCTGGCAATGAGCAGTTCTTC. V is TRBV5-1 and J is TRBJ2-1; D call uncertain. The CDR3 has 13 residues. V lost 4 bases to trimming and J lost 6 bases, with 11 bases between them. The germline V gene encodes CDR1 SGHRS and CDR2 YFSETQ. Drawing the rest from reference TRBV5-1 and TRBJ2-1, the complete variable domain is KAGVTQTPRYLIKTRGQQVTLSCSPISGHRSVSWYQQTPGQGLQFLFEYFSETQRNKGNFPGRFSGRQFSNSRSEMNVSTLELGDSALYLCASSAPPGNEQFFGPGTRLTVL.

The CDR3 here is CASSLGRPPLHF. In nucleotides, the CDR3 is TGTGCCAGCAGTTTAGGGAGACCACCCCTCCACTTT. The rearrangement links TRBV28 to TRBJ1-6; D is ambiguous. This CDR3 is 12 amino acids long. Per germline, CDR1 MDHEN and CDR2 SYDVKM. V was cut by 2 bases and J by 11 bases, with 7 bases left in between.

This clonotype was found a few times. CDR3 nucleotides: TGCGCCAGCAGCCATGGGGCCAACGTCCTGACTTTC. This sequence encodes CASSHGANVLTF. This chain connects TRBV5-1 to TRBJ2-6; no definite D call. This CDR3 is built from 12 residues. Germline V gene lookup returns CDR1 SGHRS and CDR2 YFSETQ. V gave up 4 bases and J gave up 3 bases, with 2 bases separating them.

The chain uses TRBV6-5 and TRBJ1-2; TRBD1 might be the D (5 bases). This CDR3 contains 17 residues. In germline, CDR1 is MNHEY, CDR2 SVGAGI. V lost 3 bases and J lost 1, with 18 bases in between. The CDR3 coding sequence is TGTGCCAGCAGTTATAATAATGGGGGAGAACTTAACTATGGCTACACCTTC. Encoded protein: CASSYNNGGELNYGYTF.

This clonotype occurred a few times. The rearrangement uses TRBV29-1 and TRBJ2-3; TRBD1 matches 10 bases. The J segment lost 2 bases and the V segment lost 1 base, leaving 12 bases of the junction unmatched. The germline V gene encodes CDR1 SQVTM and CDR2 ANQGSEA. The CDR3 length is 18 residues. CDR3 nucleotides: TGCAGCGTTGAAGGATCACTGGACAGGGGGTTTGACACAGATACGCAGTATTTT. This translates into CSVEGSLDRGFDTDTQYF.

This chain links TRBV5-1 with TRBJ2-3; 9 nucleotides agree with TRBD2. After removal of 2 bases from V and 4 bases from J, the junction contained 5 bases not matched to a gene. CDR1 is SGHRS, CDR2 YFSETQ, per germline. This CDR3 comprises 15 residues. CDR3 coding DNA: TGCGCCAGCAGCTTTGGGCTAGCGGGACCAGATACGCAGTATTTT. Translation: CASSFGLAGPDTQYF.

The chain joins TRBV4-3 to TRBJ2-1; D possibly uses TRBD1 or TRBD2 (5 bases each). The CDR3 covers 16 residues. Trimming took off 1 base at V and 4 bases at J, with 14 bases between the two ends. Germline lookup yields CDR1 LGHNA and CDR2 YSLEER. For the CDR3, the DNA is TGCGCCAGCAGCCAAGCCCGGGACGGGTCTTACAATGAGCAGTTCTTC. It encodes CASSQARDGSYNEQFF.

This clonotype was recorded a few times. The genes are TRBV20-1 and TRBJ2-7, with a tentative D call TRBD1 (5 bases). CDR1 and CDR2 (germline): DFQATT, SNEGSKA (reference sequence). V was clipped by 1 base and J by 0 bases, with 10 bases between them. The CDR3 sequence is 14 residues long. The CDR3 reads CSARGQGFSYEQYF. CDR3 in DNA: TGCAGTGCTAGAGGTCAGGGATTCTCCTACGAGCAGTACTTC.

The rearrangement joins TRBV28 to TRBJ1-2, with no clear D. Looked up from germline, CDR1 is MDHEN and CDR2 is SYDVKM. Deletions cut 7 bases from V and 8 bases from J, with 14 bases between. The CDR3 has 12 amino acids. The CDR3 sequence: CASNTDVHGYTF. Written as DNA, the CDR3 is TGTGCCAGCAACACGGACGTGCACGGCTACACCTTC.

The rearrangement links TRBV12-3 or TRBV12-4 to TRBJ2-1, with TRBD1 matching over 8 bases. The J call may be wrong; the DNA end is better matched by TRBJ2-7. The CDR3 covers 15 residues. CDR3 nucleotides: TGTGCCAGCAGTTTTTCCCCGGACAGGGACAATGAGCAGTACTTC. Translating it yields CASSFSPDRDNEQYF.

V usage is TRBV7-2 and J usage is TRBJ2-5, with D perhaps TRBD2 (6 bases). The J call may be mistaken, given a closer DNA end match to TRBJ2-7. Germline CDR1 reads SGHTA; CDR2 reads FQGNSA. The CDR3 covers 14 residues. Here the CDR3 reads CASHPGGSTYEQYF. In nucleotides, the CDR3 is TGTGCCAGCCATCCCGGGGGTTCGACCTACGAGCAGTACTTC.

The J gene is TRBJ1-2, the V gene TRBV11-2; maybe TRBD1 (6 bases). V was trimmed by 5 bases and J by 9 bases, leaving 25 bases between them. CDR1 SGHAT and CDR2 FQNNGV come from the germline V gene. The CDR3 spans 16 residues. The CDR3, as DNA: TGTGCCAGCAGCCTAACGGGGACACCGGGTTTGGGGAGCTACACCTTC. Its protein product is CASSLTGTPGLGSYTF.

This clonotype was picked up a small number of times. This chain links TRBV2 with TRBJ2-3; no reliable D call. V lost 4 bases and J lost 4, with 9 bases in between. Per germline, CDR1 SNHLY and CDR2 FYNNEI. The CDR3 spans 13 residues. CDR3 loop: CASSGGAPDTQYF. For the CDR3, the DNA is TGTGCCAGCAGTGGGGGTGCCCCAGATACGCAGTATTTT.

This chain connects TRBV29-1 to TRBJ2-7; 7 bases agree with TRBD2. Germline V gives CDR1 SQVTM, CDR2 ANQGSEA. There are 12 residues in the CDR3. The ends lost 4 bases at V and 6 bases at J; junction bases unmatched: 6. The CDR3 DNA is TGCAGCGTTGTGGCGGGAGCCGGCGAGCAGTACTTC. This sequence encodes CSVVAGAGEQYF.

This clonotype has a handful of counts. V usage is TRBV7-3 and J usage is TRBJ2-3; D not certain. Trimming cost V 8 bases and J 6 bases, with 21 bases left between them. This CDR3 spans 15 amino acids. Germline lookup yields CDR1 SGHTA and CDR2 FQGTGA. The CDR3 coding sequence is TGTGCCAGCCCCGTCGAGTTCCGCGTTAGGGATACGCAGTATTTT. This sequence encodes CASPVEFRVRDTQYF.

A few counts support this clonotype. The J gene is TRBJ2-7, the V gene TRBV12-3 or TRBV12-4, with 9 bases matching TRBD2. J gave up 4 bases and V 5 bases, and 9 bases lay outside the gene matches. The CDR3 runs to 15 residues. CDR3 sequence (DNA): TGTGCCAGCAGTCCCCTTAGCGGGAGACGGTACGAGCAGTACTTC. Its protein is CASSPLSGRRYEQYF.